Shown below are 32 T cell receptor beta chains from a single sample sequenced in a study of T cells in women clearing cervical HPV infection. Only in-frame clones appear in the TCRdb table, and some are missing; sequencing was by immunoSEQ multiplex PCR. The sample holds around 19,000 clones. The sample comprised blood buffy coat. The receptors were sampled from a woman aged 18-69 years with a cervical HPV16 infection that either progressed to CIN3+ or cleared (not recorded which).

About this clone: Read sequence stops 3 residues before the CDR3 end, and the germline J gene provides the missing end. This chain connects TRBV5-1 to TRBJ2-1; possible D gene TRBD1, 6 bases. The germline CDR1 and CDR2 sequences are SGHRS and YFSETQ. The CDR3 contains 11 residues. The V end was cut by 4 bases, the J end by 8 bases, with 7 bases between. The CDR3 sequence: CASSDRHEQFF. The CDR3 DNA, read in part, is TGCGCCAGCAGCGACAGGCATGAG.

In regard to this clone: Read sequence stops 3 residues before the CDR3 end, and the germline J gene provides the missing end. This chain joins TRBV19 and TRBJ2-5, with TRBD1 matching 8 bases. The V and J ends lost 4 bases and 5 bases, in that order; junction bases with no gene match: 9. CDR3 length equals 15 residues. Germline V CDR1 and CDR2: LNHDA, SQIVND (reference sequence). The chain's CDR3 is CASSKRTGSKETQYF. The sequenced part of the CDR3 DNA is TGTGCCAGTAGTAAAAGGACAGGGTCTAAGGAGACC.

Worth noting for this clone: The observed sequence ends 3 residues before the CDR3 terminus, with the missing tail filled in from the germline J gene. This chain joins TRBV20-1 and TRBJ2-3, with TRBD2 matching 8 bases. This CDR3 has 15 residues. CDR1 is DFQATT, CDR2 SNEGSKA, per germline (reference sequence). CDR3 sequence: CSASASGPKDGTQYF. The CDR3 bases that were read are TGCAGTGCTAGCGCTAGCGGGCCTAAAGATGGGACG.

Remarks on this clone: The read falls 3 residues short of the CDR3 end, and the missing part is taken from the germline J gene. Other DNA variants within this sample encode the same CDR3. J is TRBJ1-3 and V is TRBV7-8, with no clear D. The CDR3 runs to 17 residues. The V gene lost 1 base and the J gene lost 0 bases, with 13 bases spanning the gap. Per germline, CDR1 SGHVS and CDR2 FQNEAQ. The CDR3 region is CASSLGPTVISGNTIYF. CDR3 DNA, as far as it was read: TGTGCCAGCAGCTTAGGGCCTACAGTTATCTCTGGAAACACC.

Concerning this clone: The read halts 3 residues ahead of the CDR3 end, with the missing end drawn from the germline J gene. The J gene is TRBJ1-1, the V gene TRBV19, with D perhaps matching TRBD1 (6 bases). The CDR3 spans 15 residues. In germline, CDR1 is LNHDA, CDR2 SQIVND (reference sequence). CDR3 region: CASSKLRGGQETAFF. The sequenced CDR3 bases are TGTGCCAGTAGTAAGTTGCGGGGGGGCCAAGAGACA.

Worth noting for this clone: Sequencing ends 3 residues short of the CDR3 end; the germline J gene provides the rest. The V and J genes are TRBV19 and TRBJ2-7, with TRBD1 as a possible D gene (6 bases). V lost 0 bases and J 0 bases, leaving 15 bases between the germline ends. The CDR3 extends over 17 amino acids. Germline assignment: CDR1 LNHDA and CDR2 SQIVND (reference sequence). This CDR3 reads CASSIEEDRLSSYEQYF. CDR3 DNA, as far as it was read: TGTGCCAGTAGTATAGAAGAGGACAGACTAAGCTCCTACGAG.

Comment on this clone: The missing CDR3 end, 3 residues past where the read stops, is filled in from the germline J gene. J is TRBJ2-3 and V is TRBV13, with 10 bases fitting TRBD2. The CDR3 runs 16 residues. Trimming at V came to 5 bases and at J to 4 bases, leaving 9 bases not matched to a gene. Germline CDR1 PRHDT, CDR2 FYEKMQ (reference sequence). CDR3 sequence reads: CASSPYSGGISDTQYF. CDR3 DNA (partial): TGTGCCAGCAGCCCCTATAGCGGGGGGATATCAGATACG.

The CDR3 reads CAWSQWTDGGVYSNQPQHF. The CDR3 DNA, read in part, is TGTGCCTGGAGTCAATGGACAGACGGGGGGGTCTATAGCAATCAGCCC. The chain is built from TRBV30 and TRBJ1-5, with a tentative D call TRBD1 (6 bases). The CDR3 is cut off 3 residues early in the read; its end comes from the germline J gene. This CDR3 is built from 19 residues. Germline V gives CDR1 GTSNPN, CDR2 SVGIG (reference sequence). Trimming took 2 bases from V and 0 from J, leaving 23 bases between them.

A note on this clone: The DNA ends 3 residues before the CDR3 does, and the rest of the CDR3 is filled in from the germline J gene. The chain links TRBV7-9 to TRBJ2-5, with 7 positions matching TRBD1. This CDR3 has 13 residues. V trimming: 5 bases; J trimming: 1 base; junction bases outside the gene matches: 1. Germline CDR1 and CDR2: SEHNR and FQNEAQ (reference sequence). CDR3 amino acids: CASSRDSQETQYF. CDR3 DNA (partial): TGTGCCAGCAGCCGGGACAGCCAAGAGACC.

The CDR3 loop is CASSRGGLGETQYF. CDR3 bases read: TGTGCCAGCAGCCGGGGGGGTCTGGGGGAGACG. The chain uses TRBV7-9 and TRBJ2-3; 8 bases agree with TRBD2. The CDR3 end lies 3 residues beyond the end of the read and is filled in from the germline J gene. Germline V gives CDR1 SEHNR, CDR2 FQNEAQ (reference sequence). The CDR3 has 14 residues.

Concerning this clone: Read data end 3 residues before the CDR3 end; the end is taken from the germline J gene. The V call is TRBV20-1, the J call TRBJ1-2; 9 bases map to TRBD1. Germline CDR1 reads DFQATT; CDR2 reads SNEGSKA (reference sequence). This CDR3 has 15 amino acids. Unmatched junction bases numbered 11, after V lost 2 bases and J lost 7 bases. Partial CDR3 DNA: TGCAGTGCTAGAACCCCACAGGGGGCGCTTGGTGGC. Translated: CSARTPQGALGG. The entire CDR3 sequence reads CSARTPQGALGGYTF.

On this clone: The read comes to an end 3 residues before the CDR3 does, leaving the germline J gene to fill in the end. The chain uses TRBV7-6 and TRBJ1-4; weak D call: TRBD1 (5 bases). The CDR3 has 12 residues. Germline values: CDR1 SGHVS, CDR2 FNYEAQ. Deletions cut 5 bases from V and 8 bases from J, with 9 bases between. The covered CDR3 bases are TGTGCCAGCAGCAGGGAGGGGGAAAAA. Protein product: CASSREGEK. The entire CDR3 sequence reads CASSREGEKLFF.

With regard to this clone: The read ends 3 residues before the CDR3 terminus; that terminus is restored from the germline J gene. The gene calls are TRBV5-1 and TRBJ1-4, with D possibly matching TRBD1 (5 bases). There are 15 residues in the CDR3. In germline, CDR1 is SGHRS, CDR2 YFSETQ. V was clipped by 2 bases and J by 0 bases, with 8 bases between them. The CDR3 protein is CASSFRGATNEKLFF. The covered CDR3 bases are TGCGCCAGCAGCTTTAGGGGAGCAACTAATGAAAAA.

A word on this clone: The missing CDR3 end, 3 residues past where the read stops, is filled in from the germline J gene. The chain combines TRBV23-1 with TRBJ1-1, with 8 bases aligning to TRBD1. TRBV23-1 is sorted into the ORF group, with uncertain function. This CDR3 has 14 amino acids. The V gene end was trimmed by 2 bases and the J gene end by 5 bases; junction bases not matched to a gene: 4. Partial CDR3 DNA: TGCGCCAGCAGTCAACCACAGGGGGGGACTGAA. Its protein is CASSQPQGGTE. The entire CDR3 sequence reads CASSQPQGGTEAFF.

Note on this clone: The CDR3 end lies 3 residues beyond the end of the read and is filled in from the germline J gene. The chain has TRBV10-1 and TRBJ1-4; weak D call: TRBD1 (5 bases). Germline CDR1 reads WNHNN; CDR2 reads SYGVQD (reference sequence). This CDR3 spans 14 amino acids. With 2 bases removed from V and 8 bases from J, the gap between germline ends came to 12 bases. The chain's CDR3 is CASSEGPGREKLFF. CDR3 DNA, as far as it was read: TGCGCCAGCAGTGAGGGTCCAGGGAGGGAAAAA.

In the case of this clone: The read gets to within 3 residues of the CDR3 end, and the germline J gene fills in the rest. The V call is TRBV13, the J call TRBJ1-2; tentatively, D is TRBD1 (6 bases). The CDR3 has 15 amino acids. CDR1 is PRHDT and CDR2 is FYEKMQ in the germline V gene (reference sequence). The CDR3 here is CASSSFLGTFQGYTF. CDR3 DNA (partial): TGTGCCAGCAGCTCCTTCCTCGGGACATTTCAGGGC.

On this clone itself: Sequencing ends 3 residues short of the CDR3 end; the germline J gene provides the rest. The chain carries TRBV2 and TRBJ1-1; tentative D call: TRBD1 (6 bases). CDR1 SNHLY and CDR2 FYNNEI come from the germline V gene. This CDR3 has 14 amino acids. The part of the CDR3 DNA that was read is TGTGCCAGCAGTGAATCGACTAGCGGGGGGGCA. This translates into CASSESTSGGA. The full CDR3 sequence reads CASSESTSGGAAFF.

Details on this clone: The read ends 3 residues before the CDR3 terminus; that terminus is restored from the germline J gene. The chain couples TRBV9 to TRBJ2-5; D is perhaps TRBD1 or TRBD2 (5 bases each). Per germline, CDR1 SGDLS and CDR2 YYNGEE. This CDR3 comprises 16 residues. Deletions cut 0 bases from V and 5 bases from J, with 17 bases between. CDR3: CASSVAPAEGKETQYF. The covered CDR3 bases are TGTGCCAGCAGCGTAGCCCCTGCCGAGGGGAAGGAGACC. Supplemented by reference TRBV9 and TRBJ2-5, the full variable domain reads DSGVTQTPKHLITATGQRVTLRCSPRSGDLSVYWYQQSLDQGLQFLIQYYNGEERAKGNILERFSAQQFPDLHSELNLSSLELGDSALYFCASSVAPAEGKETQYFGPGTRLLVL.

About this clone itself: The read ends 3 residues before the CDR3 terminus; that terminus is restored from the germline J gene. This sequence joins TRBV18 and TRBJ1-1; no definite D call. The CDR3 runs to 11 residues. Germline V gene lookup returns CDR1 KGHSH and CDR2 LQKENI. The ends were cut back, 6 bases at V and 2 bases at J, with 4 bases in the middle. CDR3 DNA (partial): TGTGCCAGCTCTCCTAACACTGAA. Its translation is CASSPNTE. The whole CDR3 sequence is CASSPNTEAFF.

As for this clone: The read is 3 residues too short to cover the CDR3 end, so that end is filled in from the germline J gene. The chain recombines TRBV20-1 with TRBJ1-5; D may be TRBD1 (6 bases). V lost 6 bases to trimming and J lost 4 bases, with 16 bases between them. This CDR3 spans 14 amino acids. Germline V CDR1 and CDR2: DFQATT, SNEGSKA (reference sequence). CDR3 sequence: CSARGGADNQPQHF. The part of the CDR3 DNA that was read is TGCAGTGCCCGGGGGGGGGCAGATAATCAGCCC.

A word on this clone: The read finishes 3 residues shy of the CDR3 end, and the germline J gene is used to complete it. The J gene is TRBJ2-7, the V gene TRBV2; the D gene is possibly TRBD1 (6 bases). Germline CDR1 reads SNHLY; CDR2 reads FYNNEI. V shed 1 base and J shed 3 bases, with 13 bases lying between them. There are 15 residues in the CDR3. The CDR3 DNA, read in part, is TGTGCCAGCAGTGAAGGGGGGCGGACTTACTACGAG. Its protein is CASSEGGRTYYE. The complete CDR3 reads CASSEGGRTYYEQYF.

As concerns this clone: Read sequence stops 3 residues before the CDR3 end, and the germline J gene provides the missing end. The chain recombines TRBV30 with TRBJ2-5; D uncertain. The V gene lost 2 bases and the J gene lost 3 bases, with 4 bases spanning the gap. This CDR3 is 11 amino acids long. Germline CDR1 is GTSNPN and CDR2 is SVGIG (reference sequence). The CDR3 DNA, read in part, is TGTGCCTGGAGTCCAAAAGAGACC. Its translation: CAWSPKET. The complete CDR3 reads CAWSPKETQYF.

As for this clone: The read ends 3 residues before the CDR3 terminus; that terminus is restored from the germline J gene. The chain uses TRBV30 and TRBJ1-2; TRBD1 matches at 7 bases. Germline-derived CDR1 and CDR2 are GTSNPN and SVGIG (reference sequence). The ends lost 4 bases at V and 7 bases at J; junction bases unmatched: 15. The length of the CDR3 is 15 residues. CDR3 sequence: CAWIVSRTGSGGYTF. CDR3 DNA, as far as it was read: TGTGCCTGGATTGTATCCCGGACAGGATCAGGTGGC. The full variable domain, completed using reference TRBV30 and TRBJ1-2, is SQTIHQWPATLVQPVGSPLSLECTVEGTSNPNLYWYRQAAGRGLQLLFYSVGIGQISSEVPQNLSASRPQDRQFILSSKKLLLSDSGFYLCAWIVSRTGSGGYTFGSGTRLTVV.

With regard to this clone: The read falls 3 residues short of the CDR3 end, and the missing part is taken from the germline J gene. This chain uses TRBV18 with TRBJ2-7, with unresolved D. The V end lost 3 bases, the J end lost 0 bases, and 9 bases lay between the germline ends. The CDR3 is 14 amino acids. Germline values: CDR1 KGHSH, CDR2 LQKENI. The sequenced part of the CDR3 DNA is TGTGCCAGCTCACCCCCTGAGCGCTCCTACGAG. It codes for CASSPPERSYE. From start to end, the CDR3 is CASSPPERSYEQYF.

A note on this clone: Read sequence stops 3 residues before the CDR3 end, and the germline J gene provides the missing end. The chain employs TRBV2 and TRBJ2-1, with 9 bases lining up with TRBD2. The V gene end was trimmed by 6 bases and the J gene end by 7 bases; junction bases not matched to a gene: 7. Germline V gene lookup returns CDR1 SNHLY and CDR2 FYNNEI. This CDR3 spans 14 amino acids. Incomplete CDR3 DNA: TGTGCCAGCAGGGGGACTAGCCGACTAAATGAG. Amino acid sequence: CASRGTSRLNE. The whole CDR3 protein is CASRGTSRLNEQFF.

Turning to this clone: The read stops 3 residues short of the end of the CDR3; the missing end is completed from the germline J gene. This chain links TRBV19 with TRBJ2-1, with 9 bases identical to TRBD2. J was trimmed by 9 bases and V by 1 base; bases with no gene match: 10. Germline V gene data show CDR1 as LNHDA and CDR2 as SQIVND (reference sequence). CDR3 length: 16 amino acids. The part of the CDR3 DNA that was read is TGTGCCAGTAGTATAGTTGGCGGGGGGGCCCTTAGTGAG. Amino acids: CASSIVGGGALSE. The complete CDR3 sequence is CASSIVGGGALSEQFF.

Details on this clone: The sequenced fragment ends 3 residues before the CDR3 boundary, so the rest is inferred from the germline J gene. The J gene is TRBJ2-7, the V gene TRBV5-1; 13 bases are a match to TRBD2. CDR3 length: 15 amino acids. The germline V gene encodes CDR1 SGHRS and CDR2 YFSETQ. Trimming took 3 bases from V and 5 from J; bases not matched to a gene: 5. CDR3 sequence: CASSSTSGGANEQYF. The covered CDR3 bases are TGCGCCAGCAGCTCCACTAGCGGGGGGGCCAACGAG.

The CDR3 region is CSAKDRAGNQPQYF. CDR3 DNA, as far as it was read: TGCAGTGCCAAGGACAGGGCTGGCAATCAGCCT. The chain combines TRBV20-1 with TRBJ2-4, with 8 positions matching TRBD1. The sequenced fragment ends 3 residues before the CDR3 boundary, so the rest is inferred from the germline J gene. Per germline, CDR1 DFQATT and CDR2 SNEGSKA (reference sequence). The CDR3 extends over 14 amino acids.

Worth noting for this clone: The read terminates 3 residues before the CDR3 end, so the remaining end is supplied by the germline J gene. The V and J genes are TRBV19 and TRBJ1-5; 8 bases are a match to TRBD1. The germline V gene encodes CDR1 LNHDA and CDR2 SQIVND (reference sequence). This CDR3 comprises 15 residues. Trimming removed 9 bases from V and 5 bases from J; junction bases left unmatched: 12. The CDR3 protein is CASKPKTGVDQPQHF. The CDR3 DNA, read in part, is TGTGCCAGCAAACCAAAGACAGGGGTGGATCAGCCC.

Worth noting for this clone: The read finishes 3 residues shy of the CDR3 end, and the germline J gene is used to complete it. The chain combines TRBV29-1 with TRBJ2-5, with TRBD1 matching over 9 bases. The CDR3 spans 15 residues. CDR1 and CDR2 (germline): SQVTM, ANQGSEA. The sequenced CDR3 bases are TGCAGCGTCGATGGGACCCGGGACAGGGTAGATACC. It codes for CSVDGTRDRVDT. The entire CDR3 is CSVDGTRDRVDTQYF.

CDR3 region: CASSSPGQGVTGELFF. Partial CDR3 DNA: TGTGCCAGCAGTTCCCCGGGACAGGGGGTCACCGGGGAG. The chain combines TRBV12-3 or TRBV12-4 with TRBJ2-2, with 11 bases identical to TRBD1. The read terminates 3 residues ahead of where the CDR3 ends, so the germline J gene completes it. The CDR3 extends over 16 amino acids. Trimming at V came to 4 bases and at J to 4 bases, leaving 5 bases not matched to a gene.

As concerns this clone: Sequence at one end of the junction differs from germline and may be a read error. The CDR3 end falls 3 residues outside the read, so it is completed with the germline J gene. The chain links TRBV6-1 to TRBJ1-1; 7 bases match TRBD1. Germline V lookup: CDR1 MNHNS, CDR2 SASEGT. The CDR3 covers 15 residues. The sequenced part of the CDR3 DNA is TGTGCCAGCAGGGAAGACGGGGACAGTAACACTGAA. Translation: CASREDGDSNTE. The whole CDR3 protein reads CASREDGDSNTEAFF.